Included here is one T cell receptor (beta chain) sequence, with context. Antigen: not known. The record originates from a study of vaccination effects on CD4 cells after COVID-19. The table came from immunoSEQ multiplex PCR; TCRdb's copy has only in-frame clones and leaves some out. The sample carries about 20,000 clones, about 70% recorded once. This CDR3 comprises 15 residues. Per the germline V gene, CDR1 is KGHSH and CDR2 is LQKENI. With 3 bases removed from V and 5 bases from J, the gap between germline ends came to 17 bases. Expansion of antigen-specific CD4+ T cells with viral peptide pools was carried out by the ViraFEST assay before sequencing. Cultured cells yielded isolated CD4+ T cells after less than 11 days. Infection dated between March and December 2020, before the Alpha, Beta and Delta variants reached the United States.

The chain is built from TRBV18 and TRBJ2-7; D may be TRBD1 (5 bases). The source of this sequence is a human donor who had a prior SARS-CoV-2 infection. The sample was CD4+ T cells from PBMCs cultured with SARS-CoV-2 spike peptides, taken before COVID-19 vaccination. This CDR3 is CASSPPSQGPNEQYF. CDR3 nucleotides: TGTGCCAGCTCACCCCCCTCGCAGGGCCCGAACGAGCAGTACTTC.